This T cell receptor beta chain was sequenced in a study of cytomegalovirus exposure and HLA in healthy donors. Findings and caveats of the study: Previously analyzed data showed that most TCR beta V segments were productive at a frequency of about 87% or about 30%.

The primer mix had 60 Vbeta and 13 Jbeta primers. Produced via immunoSEQ multiplex PCR; TCRdb's table is partial and in-frame only. Of more than 95,000 clones in the sample, about 79% were seen once. Note on this clone: Its antigen is not known.

CDR1 is LGHNT, CDR2 FRNRAP, per germline. V gave up 2 bases and J gave up 0 bases, with 14 bases separating them. The CDR3 has 16 residues. This rearrangement joins TRBV12-5 to TRBJ2-7; perhaps TRBD1 as D (5 bases). Specimen: PBMCs. This TCR was sampled from a man aged 25-40 years in good health and CMV-seropositive. As DNA, the CDR3 is TGTGCTAGTGGTTTGCAAGGTGACAGAAGCTCCTACGAGCAGTACTTC. Its translation is CASGLQGDRSSYEQYF.